This T cell receptor (beta chain) was captured by sequencing in a study of blood T cells in healthy people across ages (dated by TCRdb to the mid-2010s). With respect to the entire study: In model experiments, template switching captured about one uniquely barcoded TCR beta cDNA molecule for every two T cells. Two additional independent replicas of 1 million unique cDNA reads from the same blood draw were analyzed for two donors (one aged 18 to 29 and one aged 80 or older). To track age-related changes in TCR beta repertoire diversity, the study relied on deep sequencing normalized with unique cDNA molecular identifiers. Four age groups were formed from the donors: young (average roughly 15 years), middle-aged (approximately 42), aged (roughly 59) and long-lived (roughly 88). To avoid experimental bias, donors of different ages were distributed randomly across sequencing lanes. Findings and caveats that apply to the study as a whole: The long-lived group showed more naive CD4+ T cells, fewer expanded clones and increased TCR diversity than the aged group, suggesting age selection. The percentage of naive T cells measured by flow cytometry correlated strongly with observed TCR beta diversity. Estimates of total diversity from one million sequenced T cells were regarded as lower bounds and underestimates. Bulk unsorted PBMC profiling prevented conclusive comparison of naive and antigen-experienced compartments. Because donor CMV infection status was unknown, age-related changes in expanded clonotypes were potentially confounded. Observed TCR beta diversity per million T cells fell roughly linearly with age, and a significant reduction was already apparent by age roughly 40.

CDR1 SGHVS and CDR2 FQNEAQ were looked up in the germline V gene. The CDR3 covers 16 residues, taking in both the cysteine and the phenylalanine. Only CDR3 DNA is held: 48 bases, read in frame from base 1. Library preparation used 5' RACE. A second 7 to 11 cycle PCR used a sample-barcoded 5' primer and a J-beta primer mix. A template-switch 5' adaptor carrying 12 random nucleotides introduced a unique molecular identifier onto each TCR beta cDNA molecule. At least 2.5 million CDR3-containing paired-end reads were obtained from each sample. First-strand cDNA synthesis was performed from all RNA using the Mint cDNA synthesis kit, with priming by a TRBC-specific oligonucleotide. Following uracil-DNA glycosylase treatment, a first 18-cycle PCR with universal primers M1SS and BC2_uni_R was performed on all cDNA. Per the source publication's procedure: Normalization of each sample was performed by random selection of 1 million high-quality reads, each carrying a distinct molecular identifier. Instead of being binned into consensus sequences, reads with shared molecular identifiers were discarded. CDR3 identification, clonotype clustering and error correction used MiTCR with a Q25 quality threshold and the strictest error-elimination algorithm. A nonparametric unseen species model with Euler transformation was used to estimate a lower bound on total TCR beta diversity. The raw public data were reprocessed by TCRdb itself: fastp quality trimming at Q25, MiXCR clonotype calling, in-frame beta chains only. Each CDR3 protein appears once, grouped with its most common genes and DNA. What appears here as the V and J calls and clone size reflects TCRdb's work, not the paper's. This sample lists fewer than 2 million distinct CDR3 sequences; approximately 40% were detected once. Clones ranked in the top ten supply roughly 23% of the sample.

Comment on this clonotype: Its cognate antigen has yet to be identified. At one of its ends the junction is not consistent with the germline gene, which may arise from a read error.

The roughly 42 donors, aged 6 to 90 years, were systemically healthy Caucasian individuals from Russia. Approximately 10 milliliters of peripheral blood were collected from each donor into EDTA-treated Vacutainer tubes. Ficoll-Paque density-gradient centrifugation was used to isolate PBMCs, with at least 7 million per sample. Trizol reagent was used to extract total RNA from the PBMCs, yielding at least 5 micrograms per sample. For every donor, flow cytometry on a PBMC aliquot measured the percentage of naive CD45RAhigh/CD27high T cells. The V and J genes are TRBV7-8 and TRBJ1-2; 9 bases in the middle match TRBD1. Sequenced: blood. This receptor was identified in a human donor in good health. The DNA sequence is given as TGTGCCAGCAGCTCTCGGACAGGGGCTCCTCTCTATGACTACACCTTC. Translated, it gives CASSSRTGAPLYDYTF.